This T cell receptor beta chain derives from a study of blood T cell repertoires in COVID-19. Study at large: COVID-19 samples, acute and convalescent, were from the United States, Italy and Spain.

In the authors' methods: For nucleated cells, counts were estimated from reference gene primer amplification. The data were produced by immunoSEQ multiplex PCR, yet TCRdb's version contains in-frame clones alone and is incomplete. For V, J and clone size, that table is used; D and trimming come from the DNA. The table records tens of thousands of clones, over 70% of them present only once. CDR1 is SGHTA, CDR2 FQGTGA, per germline. The CDR3 covers 15 residues. The trim removed 5 bases at V and 9 bases at J, leaving 6 bases unmatched. The chain has TRBV7-3 and TRBJ2-1, with TRBD2 matching 14 bases. Specimen: peripheral blood. The sequence derives from a human donor in a cohort sampled during active COVID-19. CDR3 residues: CASSLGLAGGSEQFF. DNA for the CDR3: TGTGCCAGCAGCCTCGGACTAGCGGGAGGTTCTGAGCAGTTCTTC.